What follows are 13 T cell receptor beta chains derived from one specimen sequenced in a study of CD8+ T cells in alopecia areata. Treatment here: oral pan-JAK inhibitor, 5-10 mg twice daily. Once RNA had been extracted, it was reverse transcribed into cDNA to act as the sequencing template. The assay was immunoSEQ multiplex PCR, and TCRdb's table has in-frame clones only and misses some. This table holds around 140,000 clones, about 88% found once. Sequenced material: CD8+ T cells sorted from blood, taken at week 4, from a patient treated with tofacitinib. The receptors originated from a human donor with alopecia areata.

The genes are TRBV9 and TRBJ2-7; unclear D gene. Trimming removed 0 bases at V and 0 bases at J, with 7 bases between. Looked up from germline, CDR1 is SGDLS and CDR2 is YYNGEE. The CDR3 length is 14 residues. CDR3 sequence (DNA): TGTGCCAGCAGCGTAGGGATGGACTCCTACGAGCAGTACTTC. Its protein product is CASSVGMDSYEQYF. Based on the CDR3 plus reference TRBV9 and TRBJ2-7, the full variable domain is DSGVTQTPKHLITATGQRVTLRCSPRSGDLSVYWYQQSLDQGLQFLIQYYNGEERAKGNILERFSAQQFPDLHSELNLSSLELGDSALYFCASSVGMDSYEQYFGPGTRLTVT.

The chain employs TRBV7-8 and TRBJ2-1; 10 bases fit TRBD2. Germline V CDR1 and CDR2: SGHVS, FQNEAQ. V lost 4 bases to trimming and J lost 8 bases; unmatched junction nucleotides: 8. There are 15 residues in the CDR3. CDR3 loop: CASSSIAGGYHEQFF. CDR3 in DNA: TGTGCCAGCAGCTCGATAGCGGGAGGTTATCATGAGCAGTTCTTC.

V gene TRBV15 combines with J gene TRBJ2-5; D ambiguous. V lost 3 bases to trimming and J lost 4 bases, with 21 bases between them. CDR3 length: 17 amino acids. Germline V CDR1 and CDR2: LNHNV, YYDKDF (reference sequence). The CDR3 sequence: CATSRAQTFFGLETQYF. CDR3 DNA: TGTGCCACCAGCAGGGCTCAGACTTTTTTTGGGTTAGAGACCCAGTACTTC.

The chain is built from TRBV6-1 and TRBJ2-1; unclear D gene. This CDR3 spans 11 amino acids. V lost 1 base and J 15 bases, leaving 10 bases between the germline ends. CDR1 is MNHNS, CDR2 SASEGT, per germline. The CDR3 reads CASSEGGYPFF. The DNA for the CDR3 is TGTGCCAGCAGTGAAGGGGGTTATCCGTTCTTC.

V gene TRBV27 combines with J gene TRBJ2-3; D gene ambiguous. The CDR3 has 13 amino acids. Per germline, CDR1 MNHEY and CDR2 SMNVEV (reference sequence). Trimming pared 4 bases from V and 1 base from J, leaving 6 bases between. The CDR3 loop reads CASSWAGTDTQYF. The CDR3 nucleotides are TGTGCCAGCAGTTGGGCTGGCACAGATACGCAGTATTTT.

The chain has TRBV27 and TRBJ2-7; TRBD2 matches 10 bases. The length of the CDR3 is 15 residues. In germline, CDR1 is MNHEY, CDR2 SMNVEV (reference sequence). The V segment lost 4 bases and the J segment 3 bases; nucleotides outside the gene matches: 6. CDR3 loop: CASSSLAGVRYEQYF. The DNA of the CDR3 is TGTGCCAGCAGTTCCCTAGCGGGAGTTCGCTACGAGCAGTACTTC.

The chain combines TRBV27 with TRBJ2-4; D unresolved. V gave up 3 bases and J gave up 0 bases, with 3 bases separating them. In germline, CDR1 is MNHEY, CDR2 SMNVEV (reference sequence). The CDR3 totals 13 residues. In DNA, the CDR3 is TGTGCCAGCAGTTTGGCAGCCAAAAACATTCAGTACTTC. Amino acid sequence: CASSLAAKNIQYF.

With regard to this clone: The same CDR3 also results from other DNA sequences found in this sample. V and J are TRBV29-1 and TRBJ2-1; 10 nucleotides match TRBD1. The CDR3 is 14 amino acids. The V and J ends lost 3 bases and 2 bases, in that order; junction bases with no gene match: 1. Germline V gives CDR1 SQVTM, CDR2 ANQGSEA. CDR3 DNA: TGCAGCGTTGAGGGACAGGGGACCTACAATGAGCAGTTCTTC. Protein: CSVEGQGTYNEQFF.

The chain links TRBV4-1 to TRBJ2-7; 8 bases are shared with TRBD1. J lost 5 bases, V lost 2 bases, and 5 bases had no gene match. Germline V gene data show CDR1 as MGHRA and CDR2 as YSYEKL. This CDR3 spans 14 amino acids. The CDR3 bases are TGCGCCAGCAGCCAACGACAGGGGTCCGACGAGCAGTACTTC. Amino acid sequence: CASSQRQGSDEQYF.

This clone was seen a single time. V gene TRBV9 combines with J gene TRBJ1-2; 7 positions match TRBD1. Germline V CDR1 and CDR2: SGDLS, YYNGEE. CDR3 length equals 15 residues. The junction had 9 bases not matched to a gene; V was cut back by 3 bases and J by 4 bases. CDR3 nucleotides: TGTGCCAGCAGCGCTAACAGGGGCTTATTCTATGGCTACACCTTC. This sequence encodes CASSANRGLFYGYTF.

This clone was recorded only once. The V gene is TRBV5-1, the J gene TRBJ1-5, with 8 bases lining up with TRBD1. CDR3 length equals 15 residues. Germline-derived CDR1 and CDR2 are SGHRS and YFSETQ. Germline trimming cut 0 bases from V and 5 bases from J; bases unmatched to any gene: 4. The CDR3 loop reads CASSLGQGADQPQHF. DNA of the CDR3: TGCGCCAGCAGCTTGGGGCAGGGGGCGGATCAGCCCCAGCATTTT.

This clone was detected once. The chain is built from TRBV2 and TRBJ2-5, with 8 nucleotides matching TRBD1. With 8 bases clipped from V and 6 bases from J, the junction kept 8 bases outside the gene matches. This CDR3 contains 13 residues. Germline V gene lookup returns CDR1 SNHLY and CDR2 FYNNEI. CDR3 in amino acids: CASRGQGGQTQYF. CDR3 in DNA: TGTGCCAGCCGCGGACAGGGTGGGCAGACCCAGTACTTC. The whole variable domain, filled in from reference TRBV2 and TRBJ2-5, reads EPEVTQTPSHQVTQMGQEVILRCVPISNHLYFYWYRQILGQKVEFLVSFYNNEISEKSEIFDDQFSVERPDGSNFTLKIRSTKLEDSAMYFCASRGQGGQTQYFGPGTRLLVL.

This chain connects TRBV10-3 to TRBJ2-1; maybe TRBD2 (6 bases). CDR1 is ENHRY and CDR2 is SYGVKD in the germline V gene. There are 16 residues in the CDR3. The V and J ends lost 6 bases and 3 bases respectively, with 18 bases between them. The CDR3 DNA sequence: TGTGCCATCAGACCCGAGTGGGGGACTCTCTACAATGAGCAGTTCTTC. Its protein product is CAIRPEWGTLYNEQFF.